This entry is about one T cell receptor beta chain. This specimen comes from a study of technical replicates of blood from a handful of donors. The protocol was immunoSEQ multiplex PCR, while the TCRdb copy is restricted to in-frame clones and leaves out a portion. This table has tens of thousands of clones, roughly nine tenths appearing once. Germline lookup yields CDR1 MNHEY and CDR2 SVGAGI. V shed 6 bases and J shed 6 bases, with 12 bases lying between them. This CDR3 has 13 amino acids. Sequencing input: T cells isolated from PBMCs. This receptor was obtained from a human donor in good health. This chain uses TRBV6-5 with TRBJ2-1; D is perhaps TRBD2 (5 bases). The CDR3 DNA reads as TGTGCCAGCAGCCACGACTACGCCAATGAGCAGTTCTTC. This codes for CASSHDYANEQFF.